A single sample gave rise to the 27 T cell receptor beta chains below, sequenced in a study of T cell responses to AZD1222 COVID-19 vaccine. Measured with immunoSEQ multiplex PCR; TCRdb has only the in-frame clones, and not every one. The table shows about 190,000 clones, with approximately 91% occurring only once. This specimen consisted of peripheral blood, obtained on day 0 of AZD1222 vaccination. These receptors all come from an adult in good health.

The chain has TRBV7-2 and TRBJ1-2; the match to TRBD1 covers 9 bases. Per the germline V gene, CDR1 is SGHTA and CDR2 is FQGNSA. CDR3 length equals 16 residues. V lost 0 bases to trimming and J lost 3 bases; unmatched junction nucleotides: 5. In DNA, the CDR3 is TGTGCCAGCAGCTTAGCCGGGACAGGGAGTCACTATGGCTACACCTTC. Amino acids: CASSLAGTGSHYGYTF.

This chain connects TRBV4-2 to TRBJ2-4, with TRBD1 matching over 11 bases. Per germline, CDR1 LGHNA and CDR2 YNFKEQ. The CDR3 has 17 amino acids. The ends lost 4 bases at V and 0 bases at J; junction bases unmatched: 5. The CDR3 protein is CASSLQGTGGAKNIQYF. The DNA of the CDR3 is TGTGCCAGCAGCCTCCAGGGGACAGGGGGAGCCAAAAACATTCAGTACTTC.

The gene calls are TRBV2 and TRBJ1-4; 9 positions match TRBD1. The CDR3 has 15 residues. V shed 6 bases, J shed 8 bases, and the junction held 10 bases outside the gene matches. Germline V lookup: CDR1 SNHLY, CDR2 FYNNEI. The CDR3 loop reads CASRRRQGDQEKLFF. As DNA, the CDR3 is TGTGCCAGCAGGCGCAGACAGGGGGATCAGGAAAAACTGTTTTTT.

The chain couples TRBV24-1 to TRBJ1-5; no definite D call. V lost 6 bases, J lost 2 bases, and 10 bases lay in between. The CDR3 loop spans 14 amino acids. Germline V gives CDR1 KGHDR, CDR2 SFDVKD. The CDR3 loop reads CATSTDRRNQPQHF. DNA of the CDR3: TGTGCCACCAGTACCGACCGCCGCAATCAGCCCCAGCATTTT.

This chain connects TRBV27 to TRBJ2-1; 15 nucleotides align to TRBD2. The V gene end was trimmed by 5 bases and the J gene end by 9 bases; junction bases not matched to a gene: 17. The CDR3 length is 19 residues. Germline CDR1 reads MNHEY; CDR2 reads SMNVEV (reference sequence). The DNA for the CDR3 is TGTGCCAGCAGTCTCCATTGGACTAGCGGGAGGGCCCAATCGACTGAGCAGTTCTTC. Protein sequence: CASSLHWTSGRAQSTEQFF.

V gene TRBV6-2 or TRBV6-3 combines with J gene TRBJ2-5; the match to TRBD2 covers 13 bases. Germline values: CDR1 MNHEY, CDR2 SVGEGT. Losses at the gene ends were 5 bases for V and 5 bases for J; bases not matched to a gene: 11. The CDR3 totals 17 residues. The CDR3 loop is CASSKQLAGGPGETQYF. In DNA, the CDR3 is TGTGCCAGCAGTAAACAACTAGCGGGGGGGCCGGGTGAGACCCAGTACTTC.

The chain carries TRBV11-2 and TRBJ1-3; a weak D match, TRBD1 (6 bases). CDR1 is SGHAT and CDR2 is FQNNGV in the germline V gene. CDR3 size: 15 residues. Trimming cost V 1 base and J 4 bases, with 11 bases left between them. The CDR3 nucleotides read TGTGCCAGCAGCTTAGGAGGGGGTCAAGGAAACACCATATATTTT. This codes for CASSLGGGQGNTIYF.

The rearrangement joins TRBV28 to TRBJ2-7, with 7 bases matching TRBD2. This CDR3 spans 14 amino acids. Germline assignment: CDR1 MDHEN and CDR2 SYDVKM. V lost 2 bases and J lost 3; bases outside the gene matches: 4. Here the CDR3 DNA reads TGTGCCAGCAGTTTAGATCGGGGGGACTACGAGCAGTACTTC. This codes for CASSLDRGDYEQYF.

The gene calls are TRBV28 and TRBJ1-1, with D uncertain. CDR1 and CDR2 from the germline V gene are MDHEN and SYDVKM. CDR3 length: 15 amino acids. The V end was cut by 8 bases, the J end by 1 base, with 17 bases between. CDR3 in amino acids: CASRSKGRTNTEAFF. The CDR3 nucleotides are TGTGCCAGCCGAAGTAAGGGCAGAACGAACACTGAAGCTTTCTTT.

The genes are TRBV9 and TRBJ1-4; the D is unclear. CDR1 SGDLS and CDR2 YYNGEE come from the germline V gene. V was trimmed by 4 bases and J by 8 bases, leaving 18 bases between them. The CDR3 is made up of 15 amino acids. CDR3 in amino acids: CASSPWTVPGEKLFF. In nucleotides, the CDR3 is TGTGCCAGCAGCCCCTGGACGGTCCCGGGGGAAAAACTGTTTTTT.

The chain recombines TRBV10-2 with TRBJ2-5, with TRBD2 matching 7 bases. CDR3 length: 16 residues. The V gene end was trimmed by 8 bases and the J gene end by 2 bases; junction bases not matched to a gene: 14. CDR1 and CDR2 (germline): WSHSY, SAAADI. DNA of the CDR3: TGCGCCAGCGGCCCGGCGGCTAGCGGACTACAAGAGACCCAGTACTTC. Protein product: CASGPAASGLQETQYF.

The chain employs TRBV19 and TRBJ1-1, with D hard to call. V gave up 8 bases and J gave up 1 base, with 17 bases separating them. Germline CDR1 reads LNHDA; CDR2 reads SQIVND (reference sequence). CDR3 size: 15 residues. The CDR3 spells CASLIRSGANTEAFF. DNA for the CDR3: TGTGCCAGTCTGATCCGGTCAGGCGCGAACACTGAAGCTTTCTTT.

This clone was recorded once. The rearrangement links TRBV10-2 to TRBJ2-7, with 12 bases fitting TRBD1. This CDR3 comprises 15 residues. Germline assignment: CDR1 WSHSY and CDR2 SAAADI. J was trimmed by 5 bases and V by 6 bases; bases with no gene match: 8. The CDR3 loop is CASSQPGQGANEQYF. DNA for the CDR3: TGCGCCAGCAGCCAACCGGGACAGGGGGCCAACGAGCAGTACTTC.

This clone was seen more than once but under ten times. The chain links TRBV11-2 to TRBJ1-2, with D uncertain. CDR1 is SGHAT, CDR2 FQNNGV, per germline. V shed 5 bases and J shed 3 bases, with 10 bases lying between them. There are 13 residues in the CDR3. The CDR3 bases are TGTGCCAGCAGCCCCCGCGGATACTATGGCTACACCTTC. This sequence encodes CASSPRGYYGYTF.

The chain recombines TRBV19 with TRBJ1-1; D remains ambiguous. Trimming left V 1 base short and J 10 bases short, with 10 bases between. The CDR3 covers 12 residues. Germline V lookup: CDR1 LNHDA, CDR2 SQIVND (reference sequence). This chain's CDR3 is CASSIGPIGAFF. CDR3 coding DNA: TGTGCCAGTAGTATAGGCCCAATCGGAGCTTTCTTT.

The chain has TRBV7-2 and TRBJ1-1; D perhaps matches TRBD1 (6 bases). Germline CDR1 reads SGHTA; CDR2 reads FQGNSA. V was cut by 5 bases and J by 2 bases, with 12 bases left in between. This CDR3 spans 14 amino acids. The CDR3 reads CASSLDRINTEAFF. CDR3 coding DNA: TGTGCCAGCAGCCTGGACAGAATTAACACTGAAGCTTTCTTT.

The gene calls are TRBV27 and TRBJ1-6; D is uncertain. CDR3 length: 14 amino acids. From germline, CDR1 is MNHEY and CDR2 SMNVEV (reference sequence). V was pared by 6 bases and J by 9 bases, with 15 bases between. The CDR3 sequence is CASRISAGGSPLHF. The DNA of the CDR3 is TGTGCCAGCAGGATTAGTGCAGGAGGTTCACCCCTCCACTTT.

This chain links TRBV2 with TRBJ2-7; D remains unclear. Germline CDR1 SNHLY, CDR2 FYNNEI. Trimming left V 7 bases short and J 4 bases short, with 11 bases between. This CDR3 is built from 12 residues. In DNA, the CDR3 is TGTGCCAGCATGGCCGGGCTGTACGAGCAGTACTTC. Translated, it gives CASMAGLYEQYF. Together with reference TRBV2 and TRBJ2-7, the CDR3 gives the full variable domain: EPEVTQTPSHQVTQMGQEVILRCVPISNHLYFYWYRQILGQKVEFLVSFYNNEISEKSEIFDDQFSVERPDGSNFTLKIRSTKLEDSAMYFCASMAGLYEQYFGPGTRLTVT.

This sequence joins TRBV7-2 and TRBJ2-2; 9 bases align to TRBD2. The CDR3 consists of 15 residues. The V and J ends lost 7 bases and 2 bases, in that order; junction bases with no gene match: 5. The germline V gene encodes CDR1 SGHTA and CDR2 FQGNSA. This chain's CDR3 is CASNPGLANTGELFF. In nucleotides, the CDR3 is TGTGCCAGCAACCCGGGACTAGCTAACACCGGGGAGCTGTTTTTT.

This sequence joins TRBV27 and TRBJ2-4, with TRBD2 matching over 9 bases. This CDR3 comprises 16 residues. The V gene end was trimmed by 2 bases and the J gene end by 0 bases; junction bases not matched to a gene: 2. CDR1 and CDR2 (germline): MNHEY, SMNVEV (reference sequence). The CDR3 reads CASSLLAGIAKNIQYF. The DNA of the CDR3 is TGTGCCAGCAGTTTACTAGCGGGAATAGCCAAAAACATTCAGTACTTC.

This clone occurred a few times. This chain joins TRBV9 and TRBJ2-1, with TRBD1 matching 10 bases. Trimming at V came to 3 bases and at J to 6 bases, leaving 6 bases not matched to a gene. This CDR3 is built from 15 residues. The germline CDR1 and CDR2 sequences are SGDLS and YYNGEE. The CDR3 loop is CASSAWTGGSNEQFF. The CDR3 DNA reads TGTGCCAGCAGCGCCTGGACAGGGGGTAGCAATGAGCAGTTCTTC.

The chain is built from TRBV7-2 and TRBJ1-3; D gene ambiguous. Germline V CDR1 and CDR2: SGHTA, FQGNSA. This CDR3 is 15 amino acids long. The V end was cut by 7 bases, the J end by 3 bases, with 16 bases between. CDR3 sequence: CASTSSRASGNTIYF. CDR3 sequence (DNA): TGTGCCAGCACCTCATCTCGGGCTAGTGGAAACACCATATATTTT.

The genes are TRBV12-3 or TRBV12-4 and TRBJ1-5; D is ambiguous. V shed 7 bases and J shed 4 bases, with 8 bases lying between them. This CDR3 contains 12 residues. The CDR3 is CASTRLNQPQHF. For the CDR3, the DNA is TGTGCCAGCACCCGTCTAAATCAGCCCCAGCATTTT.

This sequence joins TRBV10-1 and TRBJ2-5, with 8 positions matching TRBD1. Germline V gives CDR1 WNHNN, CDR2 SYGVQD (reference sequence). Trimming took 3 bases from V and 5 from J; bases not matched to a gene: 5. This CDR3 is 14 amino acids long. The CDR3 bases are TGCGCCAGCAGTGACCCCGGACAGGGTGAGACCCAGTACTTC. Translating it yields CASSDPGQGETQYF.

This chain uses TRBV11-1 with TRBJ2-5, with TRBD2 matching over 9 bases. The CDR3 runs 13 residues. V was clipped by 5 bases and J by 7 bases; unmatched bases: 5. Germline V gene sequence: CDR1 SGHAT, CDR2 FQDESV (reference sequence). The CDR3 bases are TGTGCCAGCAGCGAGGGACTAGCTGGGACCCAGTACTTC. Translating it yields CASSEGLAGTQYF.

CDR3 nucleotides: TGTGCCAGCAGCTTATTTCGGATCCAAGAGACCCAGTACTTC. It specifies CASSLFRIQETQYF. The rearrangement uses TRBV7-9 and TRBJ2-5; the D is unclear. CDR3 length: 14 amino acids. V lost 2 bases and J 1 base, leaving 8 bases between the germline ends. The germline V gene has CDR1 SEHNR and CDR2 FQNEAQ (reference sequence). The full variable domain, completed using reference TRBV7-9 and TRBJ2-5, is DTGVSQNPRHKITKRGQNVTFRCDPISEHNRLYWYRQTLGQGPEFLTYFQNEAQLEKSRLLSDRFSAERPKGSFSTLEIQRTEQGDSAMYLCASSLFRIQETQYFGPGTRLLVL.

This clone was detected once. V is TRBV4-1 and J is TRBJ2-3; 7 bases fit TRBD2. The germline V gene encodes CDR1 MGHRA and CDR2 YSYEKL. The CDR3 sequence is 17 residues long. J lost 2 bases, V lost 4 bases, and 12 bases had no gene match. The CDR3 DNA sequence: TGCGCCAGCAGCCTCCATCCCGTTGCGGGGGACACAGATACGCAGTATTTT. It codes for CASSLHPVAGDTDTQYF.